This T cell receptor (beta chain) was captured in a study of T cell changes during pregnancy in multiple sclerosis. CDR3 length equals 14 residues. V lost 3 bases and J lost 5; bases outside the gene matches: 4. The germline V gene has CDR1 SGDLS and CDR2 YYNGEE. Measured with immunoSEQ multiplex PCR; TCRdb has only the in-frame clones, and not every one. The sample has more than 55,000 clones, 94% seen once. The clonotype originates from a female donor with multiple sclerosis, enrolled in a pregnancy study. The sample here was CD8+ T cells from peripheral blood mononuclear cells, taken after pregnancy. The chain combines TRBV9 with TRBJ1-4; 7 nucleotides agree with TRBD1. The CDR3 coding sequence is TGTGCCAGCAGCGGACAGGGTGGGAATGAAAAACTGTTTTTT. Residues: CASSGQGGNEKLFF.